These 20 T cell receptor beta chains were sequenced from one sample in a study of blood T cell repertoires in COVID-19. Repertoires were generated with immunoSEQ multiplex PCR, while TCRdb's copy carries only in-frame clones and drops some. The profile covers roughly 290,000 clones, with around 85% appearing a single time and over 2% taken by the ten largest. Material for sequencing was peripheral blood. These receptors came from a woman aged 30 to 39 who had recovered from COVID-19.

This sequence joins TRBV19 and TRBJ2-7; maybe TRBD1 (5 bases). CDR3 length: 13 residues. The V end lost 3 bases, the J end lost 2 bases, and 8 bases lay between the germline ends. Germline-derived CDR1 and CDR2 are LNHDA and SQIVND (reference sequence). The CDR3 bases are TGTGCCAGTAGTATCTCAGGGCCCTACGAGCAGTACTTC. This codes for CASSISGPYEQYF.

V gene TRBV5-5 combines with J gene TRBJ1-6, with D possibly being TRBD1 (5 bases). This CDR3 has 13 residues. Trimming removed 4 bases at V and 8 bases at J, with 10 bases between. Germline values: CDR1 SGHKS, CDR2 YYEKEE (reference sequence). The CDR3 DNA reads as TGTGCCAGCAGCCGAACGGGGGATTCACCCCTCCACTTT. Encoded protein: CASSRTGDSPLHF.

CDR3: CASSRDNGYNEQFF. In DNA form, the CDR3 reads TGTGCCTCCTCCCGAGACAATGGCTACAATGAGCAGTTCTTC. The chain carries TRBV5-4 and TRBJ2-1; D is ambiguous. From germline, CDR1 is SGHNT and CDR2 YYREEE (reference sequence). V was trimmed by 10 bases and J by 3 bases, leaving 17 bases between them. The CDR3 covers 14 residues.

The V and J genes are TRBV6-1 and TRBJ2-3; D gene uncertain. Germline lookup yields CDR1 MNHNS and CDR2 SASEGT. The CDR3 sequence is 14 residues long. Trimming removed 2 bases from V and 4 bases from J, with 10 bases in between. The DNA of the CDR3 is TGTGCCAGCAGTGAAAACTCCGAGGCAGATACGCAGTATTTT. Protein product: CASSENSEADTQYF.

The J gene is TRBJ2-7, the V gene TRBV18, with 10 bases aligning to TRBD1. The V gene's germline CDR1 is KGHSH and CDR2 LQKENI. Trimming took 6 bases from V and 3 from J; bases not matched to a gene: 8. This CDR3 comprises 15 residues. CDR3 sequence: CASSPGQGEVYEQYF. CDR3 nucleotides: TGTGCCAGCTCGCCTGGACAGGGGGAAGTCTACGAGCAGTACTTC.

The chain joins TRBV10-1 to TRBJ2-1; 8 bases align to TRBD1. This CDR3 comprises 12 residues. V was clipped by 10 bases and J by 7 bases; unmatched bases: 6. From germline, CDR1 is WNHNN and CDR2 SYGVQD (reference sequence). The CDR3 DNA follows: TGCGCCAAAGGACAGGGTCAGAATGAGCAGTTCTTC. It codes for CAKGQGQNEQFF.

The gene calls are TRBV5-4 and TRBJ2-5; 8 positions match TRBD1. The CDR3 is 16 residues long. Germline CDR1 and CDR2: SGHNT and YYREEE (reference sequence). Trimming took 6 bases from V and 2 from J; bases not matched to a gene: 12. Here the CDR3 reads CASIPGGRGEQETQYF. The CDR3 DNA follows: TGTGCCAGCATCCCAGGGGGCAGGGGTGAGCAAGAGACCCAGTACTTC.

The chain employs TRBV11-3 and TRBJ2-7, with a tentative D call TRBD2 (7 bases). V lost 6 bases and J lost 5, with 20 bases in between. The germline V gene has CDR1 SGHNT and CDR2 YENEEA. The CDR3 runs to 15 residues. In DNA, the CDR3 is TGTGCCAGCAGTCCTCGTGGGAGGGGGAGCCACGAGCAGTACTTC. Protein: CASSPRGRGSHEQYF.

A single count supports this clone. The chain is built from TRBV9 and TRBJ2-3, with a possible D match to TRBD1 (7 bases). The CDR3 sequence is 16 residues long. Deletions cut 3 bases from V and 1 base from J, with 15 bases between. Per the germline V gene, CDR1 is SGDLS and CDR2 is YYNGEE. This CDR3 reads CASSALTGEGTDTQYF. The CDR3 DNA is TGTGCCAGCAGCGCTCTTACAGGGGAGGGCACAGATACGCAGTATTTT.

The V call is TRBV19, the J call TRBJ2-4; possibly TRBD2 for D (6 bases). The CDR3 loop spans 13 amino acids. The germline gives CDR1 LNHDA, CDR2 SQIVND (reference sequence). V was shortened by 5 bases and J by 4 bases, with 9 bases between the two germline ends. The CDR3 region has the DNA TGTGCCAGTAGTGGGGGGTCTAAAAACATTCAGTACTTC. It translates to CASSGGSKNIQYF.

The chain combines TRBV7-2 with TRBJ2-3, with 8 bases identical to TRBD2. The V and J ends lost 5 bases and 4 bases, in that order; junction bases with no gene match: 5. CDR1 and CDR2 from the germline V gene are SGHTA and FQGNSA. The CDR3 totals 14 residues. CDR3 nucleotide sequence: TGTGCCAGCAGCACCTTACTAGCGGCAGATACGCAGTATTTT. This codes for CASSTLLAADTQYF. The full variable domain, its missing parts supplied by reference TRBV7-2 and TRBJ2-3, is GAGVSQSPSNKVTEKGKDVELRCDPISGHTALYWYRQSLGQGLEFLIYFQGNSAPDKSGLPSDRFSAERTGGSVSTLTIQRTQQEDSAVYLCASSTLLAADTQYFGPGTRLTVL.

CDR3 in amino acids: CASSPSSGRTYNEQFF. DNA of the CDR3: TGTGCCAGTAGTCCCTCAAGCGGACGAACCTACAATGAGCAGTTCTTC. The rearrangement uses TRBV19 and TRBJ2-1; D perhaps matches TRBD2 (5 bases). The V end lost 5 bases, the J end lost 2 bases, and 16 bases lay between the germline ends. CDR1 and CDR2 from the germline V gene are LNHDA and SQIVND (reference sequence). The CDR3 spans 16 residues.

The chain has TRBV6-2 or TRBV6-3 and TRBJ1-1, with D unresolved. CDR1 MNHEY and CDR2 SVGEGT come from the germline V gene. The CDR3 runs 15 residues. V shed 7 bases and J shed 1 base, with 16 bases lying between them. The CDR3 region is CASTPFKRGNTEAFF. In DNA, the CDR3 is TGTGCCAGCACCCCGTTTAAGCGCGGGAACACTGAAGCTTTCTTT.

V usage is TRBV27 and J usage is TRBJ1-1, with D hard to call. In germline, CDR1 is MNHEY, CDR2 SMNVEV (reference sequence). Trimming pared 3 bases from V and 4 bases from J, leaving 12 bases between. The CDR3 contains 14 residues. CDR3 nucleotide sequence: TGTGCCAGCAGTTTGAGGGCGGGAAGCACTGAAGCTTTCTTT. Its protein product is CASSLRAGSTEAFF.

The chain combines TRBV18 with TRBJ1-4; D remains unclear. Germline values: CDR1 KGHSH, CDR2 LQKENI. V lost 2 bases and J lost 4, with 11 bases in between. This CDR3 has 15 amino acids. CDR3 sequence: CASSPRSEHNEKLFF. CDR3 bases: TGTGCCAGCTCACCAAGATCAGAACATAATGAAAAACTGTTTTTT.

This clone was observed once. J is TRBJ2-7 and V is TRBV18, with 8 bases matching TRBD1. J lost 5 bases, V lost 3 bases, and 6 bases had no gene match. Germline CDR1 KGHSH, CDR2 LQKENI. The CDR3 is 14 amino acids. The CDR3 nucleotides are TGTGCCAGCTCACCCGACAGGGGTACTAACGAGCAGTACTTC. Its translation is CASSPDRGTNEQYF.

This rearrangement joins TRBV15 to TRBJ2-7; D remains ambiguous. The CDR3 is 14 amino acids. V was pared by 5 bases and J by 1 base, with 12 bases between. Germline CDR1 reads LNHNV; CDR2 reads YYDKDF (reference sequence). The chain's CDR3 is CATSPEWASYEQYF. Written as DNA, the CDR3 is TGTGCCACCAGCCCAGAGTGGGCGTCCTACGAGCAGTACTTC.

The rearrangement joins TRBV5-4 to TRBJ2-2, with 7 bases identical to TRBD2. CDR3 length: 14 residues. The V and J ends lost 5 bases and 4 bases, in that order; junction bases with no gene match: 5. Germline V lookup: CDR1 SGHNT, CDR2 YYREEE (reference sequence). CDR3 region: CASRLAGGTGELFF. The CDR3 coding sequence is TGTGCCAGCAGATTAGCGGGCGGCACCGGGGAGCTGTTTTTT. The whole variable domain, remainder taken from reference TRBV5-4 and TRBJ2-2, is ETGVTQSPTHLIKTRGQQVTLRCSSQSGHNTVSWYQQALGQGPQFIFQYYREEENGRGNFPPRFSGLQFPNYSSELNVNALELDDSALYLCASRLAGGTGELFFGEGSRLTVL.

This chain links TRBV10-1 with TRBJ1-2; D unclear. The V gene lost 2 bases and the J gene lost 6 bases, with 10 bases spanning the gap. CDR3 length: 13 amino acids. Germline loops: CDR1 WNHNN, CDR2 SYGVQD (reference sequence). The CDR3 loop reads CASSEGTGNGYTF. The CDR3 DNA reads as TGCGCCAGCAGTGAGGGAACGGGGAATGGCTACACCTTC.

In this sample, this clone turned up a few times. The CDR3 here is CASRERGVHSYNEQFF. DNA of the CDR3: TGCGCCAGCAGGGAGCGGGGGGTCCACTCCTACAATGAGCAGTTCTTC. The rearrangement joins TRBV5-1 to TRBJ2-1; 9 nucleotides match TRBD2. The CDR3 runs to 16 residues. Germline CDR1 and CDR2: SGHRS and YFSETQ. Trimming took 5 bases from V and 0 from J; bases not matched to a gene: 6.